This TCR beta chain was documented in a study of blood T cell repertoires in COVID-19. The overall study: COVID-19 samples collected from the United States, Italy and Spain covered acute and convalescent phases. Sample material is recorded as cDNA or gDNA derived from T cells, B-cell-depleted T cells, or PBMCs.

Trimming took 4 bases from V and 13 from J; bases not matched to a gene: 6. CDR3 size: 13 residues. CDR1 and CDR2 (germline): SGHTA, FQGTGA. The assay was immunoSEQ multiplex PCR, and TCRdb's table has in-frame clones only and misses some. The sample holds about 42,000 clones, roughly nine tenths seen once. V is TRBV7-3 and J is TRBJ2-1, with TRBD2 identical over 11 bases. The sequence derives from a man aged 30 to 39 with active or convalescent COVID-19. Sequencing was done on a sample of peripheral blood. DNA for the CDR3: TGTGCCAGCAGCTATACTAGCGGGAGTCTCCAGTTCTTC. This codes for CASSYTSGSLQFF.